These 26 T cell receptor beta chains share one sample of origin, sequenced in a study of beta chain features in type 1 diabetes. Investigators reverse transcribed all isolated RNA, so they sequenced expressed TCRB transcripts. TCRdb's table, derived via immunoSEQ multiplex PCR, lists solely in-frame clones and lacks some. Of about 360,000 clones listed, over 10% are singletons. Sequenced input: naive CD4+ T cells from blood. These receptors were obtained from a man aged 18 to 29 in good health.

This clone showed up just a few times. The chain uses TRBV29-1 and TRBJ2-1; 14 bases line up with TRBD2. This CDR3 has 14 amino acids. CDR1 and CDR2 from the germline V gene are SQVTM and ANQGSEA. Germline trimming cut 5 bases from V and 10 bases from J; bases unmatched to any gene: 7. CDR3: CSVTGLAGVTEQFF. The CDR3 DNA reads TGCAGCGTTACGGGACTAGCGGGAGTAACGGAGCAGTTCTTC.

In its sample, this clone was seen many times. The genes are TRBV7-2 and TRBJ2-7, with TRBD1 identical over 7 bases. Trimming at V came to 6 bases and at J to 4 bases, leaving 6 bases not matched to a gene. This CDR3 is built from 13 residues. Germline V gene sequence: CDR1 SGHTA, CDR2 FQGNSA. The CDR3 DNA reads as TGTGCCAGCAGTGACAGGGCACGTTACGAGCAGTACTTC. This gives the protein CASSDRARYEQYF.

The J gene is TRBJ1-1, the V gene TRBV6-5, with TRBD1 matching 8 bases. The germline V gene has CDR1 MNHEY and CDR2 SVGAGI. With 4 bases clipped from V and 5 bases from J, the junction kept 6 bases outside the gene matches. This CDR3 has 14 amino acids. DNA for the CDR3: TGTGCCAGCAGTTCCCAGGGGGCGCGAACTGAAGCTTTCTTT. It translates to CASSSQGARTEAFF.

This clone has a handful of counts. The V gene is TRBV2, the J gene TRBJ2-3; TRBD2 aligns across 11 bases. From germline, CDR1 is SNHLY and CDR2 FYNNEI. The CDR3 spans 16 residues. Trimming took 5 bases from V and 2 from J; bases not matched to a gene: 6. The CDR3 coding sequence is TGTGCCAGCAGTACCCCGGGACTAGCGGACACAGATACGCAGTATTTT. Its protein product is CASSTPGLADTDTQYF. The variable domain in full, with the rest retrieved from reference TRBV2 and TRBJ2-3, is EPEVTQTPSHQVTQMGQEVILRCVPISNHLYFYWYRQILGQKVEFLVSFYNNEISEKSEIFDDQFSVERPDGSNFTLKIRSTKLEDSAMYFCASSTPGLADTDTQYFGPGTRLTVL.

The CDR3 protein is CASSPREGTGGHEQYF. CDR3 DNA sequence: TGTGCCAGCAGCCCGAGGGAAGGGACAGGGGGCCACGAGCAGTACTTC. This chain links TRBV28 with TRBJ2-7; TRBD1 matches 12 bases. CDR1 MDHEN and CDR2 SYDVKM come from the germline V gene. The CDR3 is made up of 16 amino acids. J was trimmed by 5 bases and V by 6 bases; bases with no gene match: 11.

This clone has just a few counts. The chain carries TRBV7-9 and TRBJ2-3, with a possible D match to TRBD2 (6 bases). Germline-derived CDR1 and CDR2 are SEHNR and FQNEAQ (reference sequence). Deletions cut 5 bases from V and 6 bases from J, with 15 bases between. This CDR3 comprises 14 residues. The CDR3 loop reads CASSLGGERDTQYF. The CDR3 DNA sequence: TGTGCCAGCAGCCTGGGAGGCGAGCGGGATACGCAGTATTTT.

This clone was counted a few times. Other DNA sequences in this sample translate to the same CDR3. The CDR3: CASSVGSGGNTGELFF. For the CDR3, the DNA is TGTGCCAGCAGCGTTGGTAGCGGGGGGAACACCGGGGAGCTGTTTTTT. V and J are TRBV9 and TRBJ2-2; TRBD2 agrees at 9 bases. CDR1 is SGDLS, CDR2 YYNGEE, per germline. V lost 2 bases, J lost 1 base, and 3 bases stayed unmatched. The CDR3 has 16 amino acids.

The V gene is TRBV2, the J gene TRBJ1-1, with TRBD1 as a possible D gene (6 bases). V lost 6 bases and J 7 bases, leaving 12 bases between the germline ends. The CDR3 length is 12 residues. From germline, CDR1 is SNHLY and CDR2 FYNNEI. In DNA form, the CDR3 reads TGTGCCAGCAGGACAGGTATTGGTGAAGCTTTCTTT. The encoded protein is CASRTGIGEAFF.

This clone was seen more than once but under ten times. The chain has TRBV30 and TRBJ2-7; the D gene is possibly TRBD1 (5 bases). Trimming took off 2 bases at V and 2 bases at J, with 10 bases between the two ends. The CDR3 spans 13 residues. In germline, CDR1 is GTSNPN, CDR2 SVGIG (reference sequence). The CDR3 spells CAWSLAGPYEQYF. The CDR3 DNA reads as TGTGCCTGGAGTCTGGCAGGGCCCTACGAGCAGTACTTC.

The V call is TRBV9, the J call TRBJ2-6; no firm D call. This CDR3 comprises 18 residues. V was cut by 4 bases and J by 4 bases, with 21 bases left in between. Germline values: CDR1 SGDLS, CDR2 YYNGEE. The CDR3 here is CASSPSFFSIGGANVLTF. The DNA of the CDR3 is TGTGCCAGCAGCCCTAGTTTCTTCAGTATCGGCGGGGCCAACGTCCTGACTTTC.

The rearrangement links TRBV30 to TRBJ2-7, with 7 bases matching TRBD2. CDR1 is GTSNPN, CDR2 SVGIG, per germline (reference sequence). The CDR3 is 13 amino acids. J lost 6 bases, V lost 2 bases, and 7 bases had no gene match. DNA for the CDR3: TGTGCCTGGAGTTTCAGCGGGATAAGCGAGCAGTACTTC. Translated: CAWSFSGISEQYF.

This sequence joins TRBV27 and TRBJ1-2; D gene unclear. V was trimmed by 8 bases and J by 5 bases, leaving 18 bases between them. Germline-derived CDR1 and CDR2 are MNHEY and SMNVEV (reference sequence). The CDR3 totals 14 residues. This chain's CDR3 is CASGSVSRGYGYTF. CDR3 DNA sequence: TGTGCCAGCGGCTCCGTGTCGCGAGGGTATGGCTACACCTTC.

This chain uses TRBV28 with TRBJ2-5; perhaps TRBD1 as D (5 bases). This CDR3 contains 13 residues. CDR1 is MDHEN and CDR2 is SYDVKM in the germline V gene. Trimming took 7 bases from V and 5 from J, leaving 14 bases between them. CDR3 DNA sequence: TGTGCCAGCAATGACAGAAGCCGGGAGACCCAGTACTTC. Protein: CASNDRSRETQYF.

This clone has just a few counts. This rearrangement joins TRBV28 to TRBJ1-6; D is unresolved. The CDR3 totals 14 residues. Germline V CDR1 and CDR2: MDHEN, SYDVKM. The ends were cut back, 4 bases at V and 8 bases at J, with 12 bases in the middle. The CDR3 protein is CASSSTITDSPLHF. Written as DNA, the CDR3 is TGTGCCAGCAGTTCCACAATCACCGATTCACCCCTCCACTTT.

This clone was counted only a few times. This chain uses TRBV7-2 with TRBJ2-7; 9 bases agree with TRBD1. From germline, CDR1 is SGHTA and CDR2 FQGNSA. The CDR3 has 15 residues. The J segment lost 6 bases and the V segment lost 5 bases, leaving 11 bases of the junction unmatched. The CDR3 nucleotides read TGTGCCAGCAGCCCCGACCGGGACAGGGTGGGCGAGCAGTACTTC. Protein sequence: CASSPDRDRVGEQYF.

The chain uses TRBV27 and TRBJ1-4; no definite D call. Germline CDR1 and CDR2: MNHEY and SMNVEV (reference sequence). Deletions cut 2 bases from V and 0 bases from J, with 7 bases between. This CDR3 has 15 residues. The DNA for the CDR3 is TGTGCCAGCAGTTTAGCGGGCGCAACTAATGAAAAACTGTTTTTT. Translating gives CASSLAGATNEKLFF.

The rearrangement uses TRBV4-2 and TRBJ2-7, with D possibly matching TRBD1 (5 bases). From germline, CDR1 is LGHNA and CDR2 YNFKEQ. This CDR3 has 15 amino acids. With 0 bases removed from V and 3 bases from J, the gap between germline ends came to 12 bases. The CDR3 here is CASSQDPGSYYEQYF. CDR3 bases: TGTGCCAGCAGCCAAGATCCAGGGTCCTACTACGAGCAGTACTTC.

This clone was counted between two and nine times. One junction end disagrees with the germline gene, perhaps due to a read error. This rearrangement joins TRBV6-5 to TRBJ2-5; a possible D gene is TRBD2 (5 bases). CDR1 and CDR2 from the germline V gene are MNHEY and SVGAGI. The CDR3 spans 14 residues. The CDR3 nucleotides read TGTGCCATCAGTGCTCAGGAACTAGGGGAGACCCAGTACTTC. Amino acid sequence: CAISAQELGETQYF.

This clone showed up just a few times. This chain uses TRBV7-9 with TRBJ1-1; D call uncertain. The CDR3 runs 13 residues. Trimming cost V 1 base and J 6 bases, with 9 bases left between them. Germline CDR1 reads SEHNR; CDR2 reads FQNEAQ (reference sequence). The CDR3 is CASSLEGGAEAFF. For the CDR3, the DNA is TGTGCCAGCAGCTTAGAAGGCGGGGCTGAAGCTTTCTTT.

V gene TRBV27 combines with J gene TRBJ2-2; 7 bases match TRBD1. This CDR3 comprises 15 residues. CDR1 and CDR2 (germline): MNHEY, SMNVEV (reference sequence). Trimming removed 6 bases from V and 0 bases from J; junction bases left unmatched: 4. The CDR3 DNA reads TGTGCCAGCAGAGCGACAGGGACGAACACCGGGGAGCTGTTTTTT. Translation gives CASRATGTNTGELFF.

The CDR3 spells CSANNGQGYEQYF. DNA for the CDR3: TGCAGCGCCAACAACGGACAGGGGTACGAGCAGTACTTC. The rearrangement uses TRBV29-1 and TRBJ2-7; 9 positions match TRBD1. V gave up 7 bases and J gave up 4 bases; unmatched junction bases: 8. Germline V gene data show CDR1 as SQVTM and CDR2 as ANQGSEA. This CDR3 spans 13 amino acids.

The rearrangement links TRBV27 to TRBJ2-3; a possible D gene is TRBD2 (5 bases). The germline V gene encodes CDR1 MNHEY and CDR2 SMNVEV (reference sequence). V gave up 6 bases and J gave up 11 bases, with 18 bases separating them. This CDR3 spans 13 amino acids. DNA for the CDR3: TGTGCCAGCAGCGCTTCTGTCTCGGGGTTGCAGTATTTT. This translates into CASSASVSGLQYF.

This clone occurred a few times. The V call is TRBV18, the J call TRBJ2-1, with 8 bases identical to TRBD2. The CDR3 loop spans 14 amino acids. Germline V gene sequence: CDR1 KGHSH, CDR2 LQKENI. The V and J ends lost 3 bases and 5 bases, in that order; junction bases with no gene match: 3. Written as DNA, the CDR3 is TGTGCCAGCTCACCGAGCGGGGGTAACAATGAGCAGTTCTTC. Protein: CASSPSGGNNEQFF.

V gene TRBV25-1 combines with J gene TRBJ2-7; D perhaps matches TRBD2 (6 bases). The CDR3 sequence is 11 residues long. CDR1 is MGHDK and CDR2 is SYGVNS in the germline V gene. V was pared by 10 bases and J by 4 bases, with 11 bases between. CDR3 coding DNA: TGTGCCACCCTAGGAGGGTACGAGCAGTACTTC. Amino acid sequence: CATLGGYEQYF.

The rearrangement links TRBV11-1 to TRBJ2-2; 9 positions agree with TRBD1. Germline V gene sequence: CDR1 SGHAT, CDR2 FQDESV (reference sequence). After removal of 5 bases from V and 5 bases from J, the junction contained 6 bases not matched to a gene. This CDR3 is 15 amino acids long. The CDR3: CASSPRTGVTGELFF. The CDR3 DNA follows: TGTGCCAGCAGCCCGCGGACAGGGGTGACCGGGGAGCTGTTTTTT.

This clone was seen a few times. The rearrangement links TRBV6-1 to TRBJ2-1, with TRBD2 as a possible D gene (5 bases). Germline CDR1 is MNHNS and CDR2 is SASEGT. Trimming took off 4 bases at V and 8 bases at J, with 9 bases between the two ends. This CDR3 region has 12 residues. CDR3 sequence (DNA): TGTGCCAGCAGTGCGGGGTATTATGAGCAGTTCTTC. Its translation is CASSAGYYEQFF.